This T cell receptor (beta chain) was recovered during a study of a mutant IDH1 vaccine in newly diagnosed glioma. At the level of the study: Patients got their first vaccination 4-6 weeks after radiotherapy alone, or with temozolomide cycles. Overall study findings and caveats: It was approximately 92% of patients that developed vaccine-induced immune responses.

Profiling relied on immunoSEQ multiplex PCR, and the TCRdb table lists in-frame clones only, not all of them. The data contain fewer than 150,000 clones, roughly 90% of them singletons. Points on this clone: Its antigen remains unidentified.

The time point: week 11, during vaccination. A 20-mer mutant IDH1 peptide at 300 ug was injected subcutaneously with topical imiquimod. Each of the donors came in with new WHO grade 3 or 4 astrocytomas that were IDH1-mutant and ATRX-lost. The CDR3 is made up of 16 amino acids. With 4 bases removed from V and 4 bases from J, the gap between germline ends came to 14 bases. CDR1 MGHRA and CDR2 YSYEKL come from the germline V gene. This TCR was sampled from a woman aged 45-65 years with glioma. J is TRBJ2-6 and V is TRBV4-1; a weak D match, TRBD1 (6 bases). The sample was PBMCs, taken from a glioma patient whose treatment included an IDH1 peptide vaccine. The CDR3 DNA reads TGCGCCAGCAGCCCACTTGGGACATCCGGGGCCAACGTCCTGACTTTC. Its translation: CASSPLGTSGANVLTF.